The rows below give T cell receptor beta chains drawn from one sample of a study of T cells in Graves' hyperthyroidism and ophthalmopathy. From the multiplex PCR reads, TCRdb called clonotypes with MiXCR, one entry per CDR3 protein. Of over 450,000 distinct CDR3 sequences detected, 15% to 20% appear once; the ten largest clones hold around 17%. Sequencing was performed on blood. The source is a woman between 18 and 29 years old with Graves' ophthalmopathy. Each CDR3 is given with its conserved first and last residue.

v_call: TRBV5-7; j_call: TRBJ1-1; cdr3_aa: CASSLPTGLASTEAFF
v_call: TRBV28; j_call: TRBJ1-2; cdr3_aa: CASSSTGTPSRYGYTF
v_call: TRBV28; j_call: TRBJ2-1; cdr3_aa: CASSGFAGGNEQFF
v_call: TRBV30; j_call: TRBJ1-2; cdr3_aa: CAWTFGTANYGYTF
v_call: TRBV6-1; j_call: TRBJ2-3; cdr3_aa: CASSFSATNLLTDTQYF
v_call: TRBV28; j_call: TRBJ1-5; cdr3_aa: CASSPETGLLNQPQHF
v_call: TRBV19; j_call: TRBJ1-4; cdr3_aa: CASSPPRGQREKLFF
v_call: TRBV6-4; j_call: TRBJ1-2; cdr3_aa: CASSAGQGLSYGYTF
v_call: TRBV5-6; j_call: TRBJ1-2; cdr3_aa: CASSFSPTGNYGYTF
v_call: TRBV12-3/TRBV12-4; j_call: TRBJ2-7; cdr3_aa: CASSFTFSGISYEQYF
v_call: TRBV6-1; j_call: TRBJ2-5; cdr3_aa: CASSRDRGSEQETQYF
v_call: TRBV19; j_call: TRBJ1-5; cdr3_aa: CASSGQDYSNQPQHF
v_call: TRBV7-3; j_call: TRBJ2-5; cdr3_aa: CASSRYGTAQETQYF
v_call: TRBV7-2; j_call: TRBJ2-3; cdr3_aa: CASSPGQGTVIDTQYF
v_call: TRBV18; j_call: TRBJ1-2; cdr3_aa: CASSPGTASSGYTF
v_call: TRBV7-2; j_call: TRBJ2-7; cdr3_aa: CASSAYLYEQYF
v_call: TRBV6-5; j_call: TRBJ1-1; cdr3_aa: CASSYVGQPNTEAFF
v_call: TRBV4-1; j_call: TRBJ1-3; cdr3_aa: CASSQDQGGGNTIYF
v_call: TRBV28; j_call: TRBJ2-1; cdr3_aa: CASSSRGFGNEQFF
v_call: TRBV5-6; j_call: TRBJ2-1; cdr3_aa: CASSLASGEQFF
v_call: TRBV12-3/TRBV12-4; j_call: TRBJ1-3; cdr3_aa: CASSLGGARGNTIYF
v_call: TRBV9; j_call: TRBJ1-1; cdr3_aa: CASSPQGITEAFF
v_call: TRBV6-1; j_call: TRBJ2-7; cdr3_aa: CASKFGLLYPYEQYF
v_call: TRBV27; j_call: TRBJ2-7; cdr3_aa: CAIPREQYF
v_call: TRBV10-3; j_call: TRBJ2-2; cdr3_aa: CAISGVTSGESGELFF
v_call: TRBV5-1; j_call: TRBJ2-6; cdr3_aa: CASSSSTGTFGSGANVLTF
v_call: TRBV30; j_call: TRBJ2-1; cdr3_aa: CAWSLQTQRGEQFF
v_call: TRBV10-1; j_call: TRBJ1-2; cdr3_aa: CASSERPYYGYTF
v_call: TRBV20-1; j_call: TRBJ2-1; cdr3_aa: CSARDRDRVGDEQFF
v_call: TRBV11-2; j_call: TRBJ1-1; cdr3_aa: CASSHIRDGNTEAFF
v_call: TRBV18; j_call: TRBJ1-1; cdr3_aa: CASEGAGALNTEAFF
v_call: TRBV18; j_call: TRBJ2-6; cdr3_aa: CASETSGSGANVLTF
v_call: TRBV19; j_call: TRBJ1-5; cdr3_aa: CASSLGTGGPSGNQPQHF
v_call: TRBV5-6; j_call: TRBJ2-5; cdr3_aa: CASSPDRQETQYF
v_call: TRBV15; j_call: TRBJ2-7; cdr3_aa: CATSGTGGGEQYF
v_call: TRBV11-2; j_call: TRBJ2-7; cdr3_aa: CASSSRTRNYEQYF
v_call: TRBV13; j_call: TRBJ2-5; cdr3_aa: CASSLVGSGETQYF
v_call: TRBV3-1; j_call: TRBJ2-1; cdr3_aa: CASSQDGTSGGVPIYNEQFF
v_call: TRBV18; j_call: TRBJ1-2; cdr3_aa: CASSPDPTGRYTF